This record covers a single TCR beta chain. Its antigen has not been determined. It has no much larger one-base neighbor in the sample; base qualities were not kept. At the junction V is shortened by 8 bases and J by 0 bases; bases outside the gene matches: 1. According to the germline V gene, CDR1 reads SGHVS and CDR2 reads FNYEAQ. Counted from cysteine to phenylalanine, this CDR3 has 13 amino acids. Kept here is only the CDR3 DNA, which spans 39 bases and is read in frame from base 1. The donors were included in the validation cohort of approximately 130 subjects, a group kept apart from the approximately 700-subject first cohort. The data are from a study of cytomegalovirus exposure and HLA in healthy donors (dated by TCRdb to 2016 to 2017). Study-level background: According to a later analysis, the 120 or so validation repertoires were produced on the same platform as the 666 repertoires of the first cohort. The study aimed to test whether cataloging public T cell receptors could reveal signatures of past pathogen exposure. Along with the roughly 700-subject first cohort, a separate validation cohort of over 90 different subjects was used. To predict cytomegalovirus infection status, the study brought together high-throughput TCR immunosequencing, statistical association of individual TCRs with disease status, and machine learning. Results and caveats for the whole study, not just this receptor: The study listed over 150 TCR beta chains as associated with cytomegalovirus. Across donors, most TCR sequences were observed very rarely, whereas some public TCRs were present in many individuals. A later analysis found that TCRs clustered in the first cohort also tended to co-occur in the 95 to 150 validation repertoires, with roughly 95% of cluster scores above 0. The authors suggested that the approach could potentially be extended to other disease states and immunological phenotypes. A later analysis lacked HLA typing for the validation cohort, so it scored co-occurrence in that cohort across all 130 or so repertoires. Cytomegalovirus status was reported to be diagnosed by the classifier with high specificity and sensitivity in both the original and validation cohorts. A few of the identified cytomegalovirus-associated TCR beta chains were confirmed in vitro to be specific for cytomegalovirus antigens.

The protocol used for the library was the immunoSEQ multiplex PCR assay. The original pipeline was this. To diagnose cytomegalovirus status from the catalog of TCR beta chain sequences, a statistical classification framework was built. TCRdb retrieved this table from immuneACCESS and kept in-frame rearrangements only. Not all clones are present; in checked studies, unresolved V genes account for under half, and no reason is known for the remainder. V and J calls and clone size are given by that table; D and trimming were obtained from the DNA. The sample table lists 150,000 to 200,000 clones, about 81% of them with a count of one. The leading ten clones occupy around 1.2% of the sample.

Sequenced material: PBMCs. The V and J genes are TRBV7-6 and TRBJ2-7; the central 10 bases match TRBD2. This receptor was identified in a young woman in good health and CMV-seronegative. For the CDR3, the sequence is CASASGSSYEQYF. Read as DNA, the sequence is TGTGCCAGCGCTAGCGGGAGCTCCTACGAGCAGTACTTC.